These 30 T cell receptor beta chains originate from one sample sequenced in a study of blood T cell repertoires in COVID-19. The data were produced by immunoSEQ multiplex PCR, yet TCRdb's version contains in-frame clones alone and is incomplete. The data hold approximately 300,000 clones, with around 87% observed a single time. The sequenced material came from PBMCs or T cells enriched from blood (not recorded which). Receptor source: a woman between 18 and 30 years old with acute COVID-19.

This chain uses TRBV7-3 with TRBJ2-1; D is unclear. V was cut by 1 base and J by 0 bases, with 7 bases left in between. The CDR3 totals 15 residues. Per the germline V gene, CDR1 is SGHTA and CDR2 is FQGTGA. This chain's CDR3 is CASSLIHLSYNEQFF. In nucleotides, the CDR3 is TGTGCCAGCAGCTTAATACATCTCTCCTACAATGAGCAGTTCTTC.

The CDR3 spells CASTGGSNYGYTF. CDR3 nucleotides: TGTGCCAGCACAGGAGGCTCTAACTATGGCTACACCTTC. The rearrangement links TRBV28 to TRBJ1-2; D remains unclear. The CDR3 is 13 residues long. Trimming cost V 7 bases and J 0 bases, with 9 bases left between them. The germline V gene has CDR1 MDHEN and CDR2 SYDVKM.

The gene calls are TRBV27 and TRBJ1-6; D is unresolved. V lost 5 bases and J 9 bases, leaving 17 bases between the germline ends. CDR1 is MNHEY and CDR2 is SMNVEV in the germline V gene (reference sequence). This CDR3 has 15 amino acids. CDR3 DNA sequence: TGTGCCAGCAGTCCCCGGGTTCTTAGCGGTTCACCCCTCCACTTT. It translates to CASSPRVLSGSPLHF.

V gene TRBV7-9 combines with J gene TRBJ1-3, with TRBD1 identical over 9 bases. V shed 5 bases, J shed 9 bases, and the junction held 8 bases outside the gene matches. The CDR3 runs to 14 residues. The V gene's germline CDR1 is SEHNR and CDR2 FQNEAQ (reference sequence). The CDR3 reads CASSRGQGGGTIYF. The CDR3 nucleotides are TGTGCCAGCAGCCGGGGACAGGGTGGTGGCACCATATATTTT.

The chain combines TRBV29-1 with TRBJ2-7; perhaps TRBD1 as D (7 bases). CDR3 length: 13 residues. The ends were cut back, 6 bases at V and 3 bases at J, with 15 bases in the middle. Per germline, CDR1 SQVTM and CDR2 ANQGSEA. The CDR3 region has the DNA TGCAGCGTACGACGACAGGGAGGCTACGAGCAGTACTTC. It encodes CSVRRQGGYEQYF.

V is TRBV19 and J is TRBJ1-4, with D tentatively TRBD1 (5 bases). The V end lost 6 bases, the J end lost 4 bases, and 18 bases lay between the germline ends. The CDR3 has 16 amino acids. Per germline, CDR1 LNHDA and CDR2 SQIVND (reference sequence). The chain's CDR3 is CASRARDSAFNEKLFF. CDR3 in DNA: TGTGCCAGTAGAGCTCGAGACAGTGCTTTTAATGAAAAACTGTTTTTT.

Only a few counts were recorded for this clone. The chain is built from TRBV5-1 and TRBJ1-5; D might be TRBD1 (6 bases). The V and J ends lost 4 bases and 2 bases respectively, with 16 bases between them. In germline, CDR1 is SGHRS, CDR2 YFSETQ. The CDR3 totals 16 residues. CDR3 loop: CASSVLPQGGNQPQHF. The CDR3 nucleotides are TGCGCCAGCAGCGTGTTACCACAGGGCGGCAATCAGCCCCAGCATTTT.

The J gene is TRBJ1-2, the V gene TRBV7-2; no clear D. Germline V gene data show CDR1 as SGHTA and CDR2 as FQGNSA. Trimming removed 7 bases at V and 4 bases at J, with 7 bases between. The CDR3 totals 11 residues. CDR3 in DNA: TGTGCCAGCATCGACTTCTATGGCTACACCTTC. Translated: CASIDFYGYTF.

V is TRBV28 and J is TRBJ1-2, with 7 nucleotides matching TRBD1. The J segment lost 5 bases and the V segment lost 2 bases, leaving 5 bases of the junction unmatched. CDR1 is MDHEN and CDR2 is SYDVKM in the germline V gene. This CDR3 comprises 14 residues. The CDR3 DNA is TGTGCCAGCAGTTTACAGGACAGGTCGTATGGCTACACCTTC. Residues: CASSLQDRSYGYTF.

CDR3 nucleotides: TGCGCCAGCAGCTTGGGCGACTATGGCTACACCTTC. Translation: CASSLGDYGYTF. The chain joins TRBV5-1 to TRBJ1-2; D not resolved. CDR1 SGHRS and CDR2 YFSETQ come from the germline V gene. CDR3 length equals 12 residues. Trimming removed 0 bases at V and 3 bases at J, with 3 bases between. The whole variable domain, remainder taken from reference TRBV5-1 and TRBJ1-2, is KAGVTQTPRYLIKTRGQQVTLSCSPISGHRSVSWYQQTPGQGLQFLFEYFSETQRNKGNFPGRFSGRQFSNSRSEMNVSTLELGDSALYLCASSLGDYGYTFGSGTRLTVV.

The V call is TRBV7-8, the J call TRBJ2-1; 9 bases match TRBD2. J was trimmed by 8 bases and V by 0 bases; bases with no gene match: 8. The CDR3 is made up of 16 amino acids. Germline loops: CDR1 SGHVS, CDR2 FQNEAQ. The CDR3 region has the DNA TGTGCCAGCAGCTTAGCGGCTAGCGGGGCTGGAGATGAGCAGTTCTTC. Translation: CASSLAASGAGDEQFF. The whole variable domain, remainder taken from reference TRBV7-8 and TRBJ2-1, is GAGVSQSPRYKVAKRGQDVALRCDPISGHVSLFWYQQALGQGPEFLTYFQNEAQLDKSGLPSDRFFAERPEGSVSTLKIQRTQQEDSAVYLCASSLAASGAGDEQFFGPGTRLTVL.

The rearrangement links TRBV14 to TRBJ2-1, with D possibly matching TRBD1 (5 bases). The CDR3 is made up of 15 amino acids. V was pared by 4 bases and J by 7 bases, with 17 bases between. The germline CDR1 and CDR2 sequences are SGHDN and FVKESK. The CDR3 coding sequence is TGTGCCAGCAGCCGACCGGGCCGAAAGGGGAATGAGCAGTTCTTC. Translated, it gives CASSRPGRKGNEQFF.

This CDR3 is CASSPTGGNTQYF. The CDR3 nucleotides read TGTGCCAGCAGCCCGACAGGGGGAAATACGCAGTATTTT. The V and J genes are TRBV11-1 and TRBJ2-3; 9 nucleotides line up with TRBD1. J was trimmed by 7 bases and V by 5 bases; bases with no gene match: 4. Germline CDR1 is SGHAT and CDR2 is FQDESV (reference sequence). The CDR3 is 13 residues long.

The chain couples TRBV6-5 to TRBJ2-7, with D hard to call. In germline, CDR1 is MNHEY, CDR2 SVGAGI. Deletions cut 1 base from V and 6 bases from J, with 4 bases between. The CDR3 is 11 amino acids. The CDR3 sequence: CASSYFSEQYF. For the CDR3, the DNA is TGTGCCAGCAGTTACTTTAGCGAGCAGTACTTC.

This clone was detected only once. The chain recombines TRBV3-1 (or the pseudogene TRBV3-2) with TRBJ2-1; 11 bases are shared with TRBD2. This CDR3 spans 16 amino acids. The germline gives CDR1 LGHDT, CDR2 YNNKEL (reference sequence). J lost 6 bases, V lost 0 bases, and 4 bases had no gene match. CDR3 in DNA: TGTGCCAGCAGCCAAGATCGTCTAGCGGGAGGCAATGAGCAGTTCTTC. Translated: CASSQDRLAGGNEQFF.

The DNA of the CDR3 is TGTGCCAGCAGCCTAGGGAACAGGGGGAATGAGCAGTTCTTC. This encodes CASSLGNRGNEQFF. This sequence joins TRBV7-6 and TRBJ2-1; 8 nucleotides match TRBD1. Germline values: CDR1 SGHVS, CDR2 FNYEAQ. The CDR3 covers 14 residues. J gave up 7 bases and V 5 bases, and 7 bases lay outside the gene matches. Looking up the rest from reference TRBV7-6 and TRBJ2-1 gives the full variable domain: GAGVSQSPRYKVTKRGQDVALRCDPISGHVSLYWYRQALGQGPEFLTYFNYEAQQDKSGLPNDRFSAERPEGSISTLTIQRTEQRDSAMYRCASSLGNRGNEQFFGPGTRLTVL.

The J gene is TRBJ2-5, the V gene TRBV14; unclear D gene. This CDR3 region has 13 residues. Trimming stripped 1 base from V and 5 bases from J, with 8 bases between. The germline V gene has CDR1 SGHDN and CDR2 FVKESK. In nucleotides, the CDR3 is TGTGCCAGCAGCCAAGGGGCTTGGGAGACCCAGTACTTC. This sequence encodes CASSQGAWETQYF.

The CDR3 loop is CASSPQGVNYGYTF. The CDR3 DNA follows: TGTGCCAGTAGCCCGCAGGGGGTAAACTATGGCTACACCTTC. The rearrangement links TRBV19 to TRBJ1-2, with 7 bases lining up with TRBD1. V trimming: 6 bases; J trimming: 2 bases; junction bases outside the gene matches: 6. The CDR3 is made up of 14 amino acids. Germline lookup yields CDR1 LNHDA and CDR2 SQIVND (reference sequence). The entire variable domain, with the rest obtained from reference TRBV19 and TRBJ1-2, is as follows: DGGITQSPKYLFRKEGQNVTLSCEQNLNHDAMYWYRQDPGQGLRLIYYSQIVNDFQKGDIAEGYSVSREKKESFPLTVTSAQKNPTAFYLCASSPQGVNYGYTFGSGTRLTVV.

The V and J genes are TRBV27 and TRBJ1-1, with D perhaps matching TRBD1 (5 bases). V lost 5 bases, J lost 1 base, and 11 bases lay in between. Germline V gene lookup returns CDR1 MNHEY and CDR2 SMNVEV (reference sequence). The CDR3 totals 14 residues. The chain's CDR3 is CASSIRDSNTEAFF. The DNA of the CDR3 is TGTGCCAGCAGTATTCGGGACTCGAACACTGAAGCTTTCTTT.

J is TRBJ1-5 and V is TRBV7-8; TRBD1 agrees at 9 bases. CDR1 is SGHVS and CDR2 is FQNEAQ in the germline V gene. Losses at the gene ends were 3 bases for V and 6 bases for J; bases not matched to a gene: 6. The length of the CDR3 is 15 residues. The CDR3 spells CASSLMGQGTQPQHF. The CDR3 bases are TGTGCCAGCAGCTTGATGGGACAGGGTACTCAGCCCCAGCATTTT.

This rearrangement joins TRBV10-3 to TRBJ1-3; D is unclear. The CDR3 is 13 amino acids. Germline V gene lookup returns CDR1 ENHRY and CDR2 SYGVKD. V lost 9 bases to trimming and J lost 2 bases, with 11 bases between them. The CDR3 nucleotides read TGTGCCATAGCTCCAGGTACTGGAAACACCATATATTTT. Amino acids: CAIAPGTGNTIYF.

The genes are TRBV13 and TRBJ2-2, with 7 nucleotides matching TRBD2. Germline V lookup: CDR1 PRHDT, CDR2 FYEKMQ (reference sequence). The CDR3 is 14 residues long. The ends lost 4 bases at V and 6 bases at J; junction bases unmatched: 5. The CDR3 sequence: CASSYGLGAGELFF. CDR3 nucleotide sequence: TGTGCCAGCAGCTACGGACTAGGCGCCGGGGAGCTGTTTTTT.

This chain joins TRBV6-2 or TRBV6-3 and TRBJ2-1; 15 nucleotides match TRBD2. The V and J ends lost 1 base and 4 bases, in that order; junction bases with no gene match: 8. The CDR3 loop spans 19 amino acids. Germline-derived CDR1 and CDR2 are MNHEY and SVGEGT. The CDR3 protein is CASSYWGLAGGVVYNEQFF. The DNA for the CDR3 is TGTGCCAGCAGTTACTGGGGACTAGCGGGAGGTGTCGTTTACAATGAGCAGTTCTTC.

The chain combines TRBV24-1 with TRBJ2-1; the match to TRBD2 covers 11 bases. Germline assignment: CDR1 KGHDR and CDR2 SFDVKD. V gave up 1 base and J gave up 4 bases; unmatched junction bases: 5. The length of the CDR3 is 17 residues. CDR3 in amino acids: CATSDFTGTSGYNEQFF. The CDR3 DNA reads TGTGCCACCAGTGATTTCACCGGGACTAGCGGTTACAATGAGCAGTTCTTC.

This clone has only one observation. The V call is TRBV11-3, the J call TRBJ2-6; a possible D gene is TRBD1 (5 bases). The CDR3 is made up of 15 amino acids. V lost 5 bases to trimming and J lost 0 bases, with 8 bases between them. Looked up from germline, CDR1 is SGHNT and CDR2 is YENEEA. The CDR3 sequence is CASSPTVSGANVLTF. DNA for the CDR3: TGTGCCAGCAGCCCGACAGTCTCTGGGGCCAACGTCCTGACTTTC.

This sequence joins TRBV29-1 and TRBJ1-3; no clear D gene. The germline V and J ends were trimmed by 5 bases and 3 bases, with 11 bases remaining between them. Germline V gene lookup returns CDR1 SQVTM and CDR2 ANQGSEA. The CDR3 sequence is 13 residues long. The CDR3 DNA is TGCAGCGTTTGTGGGCCCCATGGAAACACCATATATTTT. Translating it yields CSVCGPHGNTIYF. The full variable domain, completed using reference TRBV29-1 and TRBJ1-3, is SAVISQKPSRDICQRGTSLTIQCQVDSQVTMMFWYRQQPGQSLTLIATANQGSEATYESGFVIDKFPISRPNLTFSTLTVSNMSPEDSSIYLCSVCGPHGNTIYFGEGSWLTVV.

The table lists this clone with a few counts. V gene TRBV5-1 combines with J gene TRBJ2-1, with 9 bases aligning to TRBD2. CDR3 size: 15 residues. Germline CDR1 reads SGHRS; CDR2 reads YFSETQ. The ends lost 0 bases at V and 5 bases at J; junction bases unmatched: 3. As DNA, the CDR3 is TGCGCCAGCAGCTTGGAGCTAGCGGGGCACAATGAGCAGTTCTTC. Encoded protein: CASSLELAGHNEQFF.

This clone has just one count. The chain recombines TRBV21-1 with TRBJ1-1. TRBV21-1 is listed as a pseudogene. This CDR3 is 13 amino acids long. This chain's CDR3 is CASAGGAVTEAFF. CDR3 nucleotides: TGTGCCAGCGCAGGAGGGGCTGTCACTGAAGCTTTCTTT.

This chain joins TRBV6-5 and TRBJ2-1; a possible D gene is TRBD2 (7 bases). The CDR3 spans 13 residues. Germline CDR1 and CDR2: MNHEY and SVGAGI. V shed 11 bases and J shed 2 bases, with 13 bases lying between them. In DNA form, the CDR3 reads TGTGCCTCTGGGGGGGCGGCCTACAATGAGCAGTTCTTC. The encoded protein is CASGGAAYNEQFF.

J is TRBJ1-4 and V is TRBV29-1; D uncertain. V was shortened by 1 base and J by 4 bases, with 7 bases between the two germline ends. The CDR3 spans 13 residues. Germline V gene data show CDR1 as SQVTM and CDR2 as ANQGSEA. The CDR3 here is CSVEGAINEKLFF. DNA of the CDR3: TGCAGCGTTGAAGGGGCGATTAATGAAAAACTGTTTTTT.